This is a list of T cell receptor beta chains from one sample in a study of blood T cells in healthy people across ages. From the 5' RACE reads, TCRdb called clonotypes with MiXCR, one entry per CDR3 protein. The sample has 650,000 to 700,000 distinct CDR3 sequences, under 65% seen once; the top ten hold roughly 13%. Sequencing input: blood. The receptors come from an elderly woman in good health. CDR3s leave out the opening cysteine and the closing phenylalanine or tryptophan. A D gene is named only where the DNA matches it firmly. Some rows mark clone size as missing; the rest say once, few, many or name a class of expanded clone.

v_call cdr3_length clone_size d_call cdr3_aa
TRBV7-9 11 NA NA ASSVPGTYEQY
TRBV20-1 13 NA TRBD1 SASNDRASKNIQY
TRBV11-1 13 NA TRBD2 ASSFWASGSNEQF
TRBV12-3/TRBV12-4 12 NA TRBD1 ASSSPGTGFEAF
TRBV7-2 9 few NA ASSRHYGYT
TRBV3-1 14 NA TRBD2 VSSQRTSGSSGELF
TRBV6-6 10 many NA ASSYPQSEQF
TRBV28 15 NA TRBD2 ASSSPLGAGAHNEQF
TRBV6-6 11 many TRBD1 ASSFQGDTEAF
TRBV7-8 14 NA NA ASSLGPGPPSVEQY
TRBV11-2 16 NA TRBD2 ASSLVGASGPSYNEQF
TRBV20-1 12 NA NA SASGQQNLYGYT
TRBV12-3/TRBV12-4 13 NA NA ASSPQDLDQETQY
TRBV20-1 10 NA NA SAILPSYEQY
TRBV2 13 NA NA ASSEYGIGDGELF
TRBV7-2 13 NA TRBD2 ASSLVRGGSYEQY
TRBV5-1 12 NA NA ASSSSAHTGELF
TRBV7-9 12 few NA ASSPQEKSYGYT
TRBV11-1 10 NA NA ASAAKTYEQY
TRBV27 14 NA TRBD2 ASSFWLAGGNGELF
TRBV29-1 12 NA NA SVGGESSYNEQF
TRBV20-1 13 many TRBD1 SAPGQGAFINEQF
TRBV29-1 9 NA NA SVLSLWEQY
TRBV27 12 NA NA ASRVQTADDEQF
TRBV7-2 13 few NA ASSPSAGPNQPQH
TRBV14 14 NA TRBD1 ASSQGYRTGRETQY
TRBV2 12 NA TRBD1 ASTGTGGTRGYT
TRBV7-9 15 NA TRBD2 ASSPSGRGGFLNEQF
TRBV5-1 13 NA NA ASSPGWVNTDTQY